This entry is about one T cell receptor beta chain. Its target is not known. Libraries were prepared by immunoSEQ multiplex PCR; TCRdb keeps only in-frame clonotypes and omits some of them. In the table there are 6,500 to 8,500 clones, more than 80% of which are singletons. This entry is derived from a study of T cell clonotyping in hematopoietic cell transplantation. Germline-derived CDR1 and CDR2 are LNHDA and SQIVND (reference sequence). V dropped 7 bases and J dropped 0 bases, with 13 bases sitting between them. This CDR3 is built from 14 residues. General study points: After transplant, recipient diversity fell while pathologically expanded clonotypes grew through day 180.

Sequences were derived from PBMCs, sampled 180 days after allogeneic stem cell transplant. This sequence was found in a female patient aged 50-60 years who had an allogeneic stem cell transplant from an unrelated donor, so the T cells may come from the graft donor. Some clones in this sample may be carry-over from other donors' samples. V usage is TRBV19 and J usage is TRBJ2-7, with D unresolved. The CDR3 region is CASKRALHSYEQYF. CDR3 in DNA: TGTGCCAGTAAAAGGGCCTTACACTCCTACGAGCAGTACTTC.